A single sample gave rise to the 21 T cell receptor beta chains below, sequenced in a study of circulating CD8 cells and anti-PD-1 response in melanoma. Using around 14 ng of total RNA, TCR libraries were made with the QIAseq Immune Repertoire TCR panel. In TCRdb, the reads were re-called with MiXCR into one record per CDR3 protein. The top ten hold over 6.5% of the sample, which has 1,500 to 2,000 distinct CDR3 sequences, roughly 7% seen once. Sorting of live CD3+CD8+TCRalphabeta+ cells by PD-1 and/or TIGIT gave four subsets. The material was CD8+ T cells from PBMCs, obtained at baseline or after one month of anti-PD-1 therapy (not recorded which). The receptors come from a human donor with melanoma.

This clonotype is termed medium-sized. The chain recombines TRBV24-1 with TRBJ2-7; 7 nucleotides agree with TRBD1. The CDR3 loop spans 16 amino acids. V dropped 5 bases and J dropped 0; count of bases not matched to a gene: 9. Germline V gives CDR1 KGHDR, CDR2 SFDVKD. The CDR3 loop is CATSGVQSGGSYEQYF. In DNA, the CDR3 is TGTGCCACCAGTGGTGTCCAATCAGGGGGCTCCTACGAGCAGTACTTC.

In nucleotides, the CDR3 is TGTGCCTCTAAACCATTAAGGGTGCATGGCTACACCTTC. Its protein product is CASKPLRVHGYTF. The chain combines TRBV30 with TRBJ1-2; D unclear. Per the germline V gene, CDR1 is GTSNPN and CDR2 is SVGIG (reference sequence). This CDR3 contains 13 residues. Trimming stripped 7 bases from V and 6 bases from J, with 18 bases between.

In its sample, this clonotype is medium-sized (0.01 to 0.1%). The chain employs TRBV5-5 and TRBJ2-5, with TRBD2 matching 11 bases. Unmatched junction bases numbered 12, after V lost 4 bases and J lost 1 base. Germline CDR1 SGHKS, CDR2 YYEKEE (reference sequence). The CDR3 contains 18 residues. The CDR3 loop is CASSREGTSGYSQETQYF. The CDR3 DNA follows: TGTGCCAGCAGCCGGGAAGGGACTAGCGGTTACTCCCAAGAGACCCAGTACTTC.

This clonotype is classed as medium-sized. V usage is TRBV28 and J usage is TRBJ2-7; 8 bases are a match to TRBD1. Germline loops: CDR1 MDHEN, CDR2 SYDVKM. V lost 4 bases to trimming and J lost 1 base; unmatched junction nucleotides: 3. This CDR3 is built from 14 residues. The CDR3, as DNA: TGTGCCAGCAGTTCTCGGACAGGGTCCTACGAGCAGTACTTC. Residues: CASSSRTGSYEQYF. The full variable domain, with the rest looked up from reference TRBV28 and TRBJ2-7, is DVKVTQSSRYLVKRTGEKVFLECVQDMDHENMFWYRQDPGLGLRLIYFSYDVKMKEKGDIPEGYSVSREKKERFSLILESASTNQTSMYLCASSSRTGSYEQYFGPGTRLTVT.

This clonotype is judged medium-sized (0.01 to 0.1%). The chain carries TRBV2 and TRBJ2-7, with D possibly TRBD2 on 7 matching bases. CDR3 length equals 10 residues. Germline V CDR1 and CDR2: SNHLY, FYNNEI. V shed 8 bases and J shed 6 bases, with 8 bases lying between them. The CDR3 DNA sequence: TGTGCCAGCGGGGGGGCCGAGCAGTACTTC. Amino acids: CASGGAEQYF. Drawing the rest from reference TRBV2 and TRBJ2-7, the complete variable domain is EPEVTQTPSHQVTQMGQEVILRCVPISNHLYFYWYRQILGQKVEFLVSFYNNEISEKSEIFDDQFSVERPDGSNFTLKIRSTKLEDSAMYFCASGGAEQYFGPGTRLTVT.

Comments on this clonotype: This may be a read error: a much more frequent sequence differs by one nucleotide. This sequence joins TRBV29-1 and TRBJ1-2; a possible D gene is TRBD1 (6 bases). CDR1 is SQVTM, CDR2 ANQGSEA, per germline. The CDR3 is 15 amino acids. The CDR3 loop reads CNAGRVGGLNYGYTF. The CDR3, as DNA: TGCAACGCTGGCCGTGTGGGGGGCCTTAACTATGGCTACACCTTC.

In its sample, this clonotype is medium-sized. The chain joins TRBV27 to TRBJ2-7, with no clear D. The ends were cut back, 2 bases at V and 6 bases at J, with 5 bases in the middle. Germline assignment: CDR1 MNHEY and CDR2 SMNVEV (reference sequence). CDR3 length equals 11 residues. For the CDR3, the DNA is TGTGCCAGCAGTTTAGGGTTCGAGCAGTACTTC. Amino acid sequence: CASSLGFEQYF.

By proportion, this clonotype is large. The genes are TRBV2 and TRBJ2-1, with D possibly TRBD2 on 5 matching bases. Germline CDR1 and CDR2: SNHLY and FYNNEI. Trimming took off 8 bases at V and 0 bases at J, with 14 bases between the two ends. The CDR3 loop spans 15 amino acids. The CDR3 coding sequence is TGTGCCAGCCCAGAGGGAGAGGGCTCCTACAATGAGCAGTTCTTC. This translates into CASPEGEGSYNEQFF.

In the case of this clonotype: The junction differs from germline at one of its ends, possibly a read error. The V gene is TRBV7-3, the J gene TRBJ2-3, with D perhaps matching TRBD1 or TRBD2 (5 bases each). The CDR3 totals 18 residues. Germline assignment: CDR1 SGHTA and CDR2 FQGTGA. The CDR3 loop reads CASSSRGEGAASTDTLYF. DNA for the CDR3: TGTGCCAGCAGCTCTAGGGGAGAGGGAGCGGCGAGCACAGATACGCTGTATTTT.

This clonotype was observed a few times. CDR3 sequence reads: CASRTGLYEQYF. DNA for the CDR3: TGTGCCAGCAGGACAGGGCTCTACGAGCAGTACTTC. This rearrangement joins TRBV27 to TRBJ2-7, with 7 positions matching TRBD1. Germline V gene data show CDR1 as MNHEY and CDR2 as SMNVEV (reference sequence). The ends lost 6 bases at V and 3 bases at J; junction bases unmatched: 2. The CDR3 has 12 amino acids.

The chain employs TRBV4-3 and TRBJ2-5; D remains unclear. The germline V gene has CDR1 LGHNA and CDR2 YSLEER. CDR3 length: 15 residues. The V end lost 0 bases, the J end lost 5 bases, and 13 bases lay between the germline ends. The CDR3 protein is CASSQDPVPHETQYF. CDR3 bases: TGCGCCAGCAGCCAAGATCCAGTACCACACGAGACCCAGTACTTC.

Sample share makes this clonotype medium-sized. V is TRBV19 and J is TRBJ1-2; 9 bases align to TRBD1. The ends lost 7 bases at V and 4 bases at J; junction bases unmatched: 4. CDR1 is LNHDA and CDR2 is SQIVND in the germline V gene (reference sequence). The CDR3 covers 13 residues. Written as DNA, the CDR3 is TGTGCCAGTACAAGGGACAGGGTCTATGGCTACACCTTC. Its translation is CASTRDRVYGYTF.

By proportion, this clonotype is large. The genes are TRBV28 and TRBJ2-7; D is unresolved. Looked up from germline, CDR1 is MDHEN and CDR2 is SYDVKM. This CDR3 is 15 amino acids long. The ends were cut back, 3 bases at V and 0 bases at J, with 12 bases in the middle. Here the CDR3 DNA reads TGTGCCAGCAGTTTCATGGCCACGAGCTCCTACGAGCAGTACTTC. Encoded protein: CASSFMATSSYEQYF.

By share, this clonotype ranks as medium-sized. This chain connects TRBV11-2 to TRBJ1-6; 10 nucleotides agree with TRBD1. This CDR3 comprises 15 residues. CDR1 is SGHAT, CDR2 FQNNGV, per germline. V was pared by 5 bases and J by 9 bases, with 7 bases of the junction left unmatched. The CDR3 reads CASSEPGQGSSPLHF. The CDR3 DNA reads TGTGCCAGCAGCGAACCGGGACAGGGGAGTTCACCCCTCCACTTT.

This clonotype is labeled medium-sized. CDR3 sequence (DNA): TGCAGCGCCCGGAGCCCAGATACGCAGTATTTT. Residues: CSARSPDTQYF. The chain links TRBV29-1 to TRBJ2-3; no clear D gene. V shed 7 bases and J shed 4 bases, with 9 bases lying between them. This CDR3 is built from 11 residues. Germline V CDR1 and CDR2: SQVTM, ANQGSEA.

Judged by abundance, this clonotype is medium-sized (0.01 to 0.1%). The chain couples TRBV29-1 to TRBJ1-2; perhaps TRBD1 as D (5 bases). Trimming removed 3 bases at V and 8 bases at J, with 19 bases between. Per germline, CDR1 SQVTM and CDR2 ANQGSEA. CDR3 length: 14 residues. This chain's CDR3 is CSVDRRGQGYGYTF. For the CDR3, the DNA is TGCAGCGTTGACAGACGAGGGCAGGGCTACGGCTACACCTTC.

This clonotype is medium-sized (0.01 to 0.1%). The CDR3 bases are TGTGCCAGCAGCTCCTGGGGGGACCAAGAGACCCAGTACTTC. This encodes CASSSWGDQETQYF. This chain connects TRBV9 to TRBJ2-5, with a weak D call TRBD2 (6 bases). CDR1 and CDR2 (germline): SGDLS, YYNGEE. Trimming stripped 4 bases from V and 0 bases from J, with 10 bases between. This CDR3 spans 14 amino acids.

This clonotype is medium-sized. This rearrangement joins TRBV18 to TRBJ2-7; no reliable D call. Trimming removed 1 base at V and 2 bases at J, with 9 bases between. This CDR3 is 14 amino acids long. The germline V gene encodes CDR1 KGHSH and CDR2 LQKENI. CDR3 in amino acids: CASSPRDTPYEQYF. For the CDR3, the DNA is TGTGCCAGCTCACCACGTGACACCCCCTACGAGCAGTACTTC.

This clonotype is termed medium-sized (0.01 to 0.1%). The genes are TRBV6-4 and TRBJ2-7; D is ambiguous. V dropped 6 bases and J dropped 0 bases, with 12 bases sitting between them. CDR3 size: 14 residues. Germline assignment: CDR1 MRHNA and CDR2 SNTAGT. CDR3 loop: CASSPTDSSYEQYF. The DNA of the CDR3 is TGTGCCAGCAGCCCCACTGATAGCTCCTACGAGCAGTACTTC.

In this sample, this clonotype turned up a few times. This chain joins TRBV11-3 and TRBJ1-1; D gene ambiguous. This CDR3 spans 13 amino acids. CDR1 is SGHNT and CDR2 is YENEEA in the germline V gene. V dropped 8 bases and J dropped 1 base, with 11 bases sitting between them. The CDR3 sequence is CASGPTPNTEAFF. In DNA, the CDR3 is TGTGCCAGCGGCCCGACGCCGAACACTGAAGCTTTCTTT.

This clonotype showed up just a few times. This may come from a read error, since a much larger clone is one base off. V usage is TRBV28 and J usage is TRBJ1-6, with unresolved D. The CDR3 extends over 15 amino acids. CDR1 MDHEN and CDR2 SYDVKM come from the germline V gene. With 1 base removed from V and 8 bases from J, the gap between germline ends came to 12 bases. For the CDR3, the DNA is TGTGCCAGCAGTTTATTTCGCGCGCTCGATTCACCCCTCCACTTT. This codes for CASSLFRALDSPLHF.